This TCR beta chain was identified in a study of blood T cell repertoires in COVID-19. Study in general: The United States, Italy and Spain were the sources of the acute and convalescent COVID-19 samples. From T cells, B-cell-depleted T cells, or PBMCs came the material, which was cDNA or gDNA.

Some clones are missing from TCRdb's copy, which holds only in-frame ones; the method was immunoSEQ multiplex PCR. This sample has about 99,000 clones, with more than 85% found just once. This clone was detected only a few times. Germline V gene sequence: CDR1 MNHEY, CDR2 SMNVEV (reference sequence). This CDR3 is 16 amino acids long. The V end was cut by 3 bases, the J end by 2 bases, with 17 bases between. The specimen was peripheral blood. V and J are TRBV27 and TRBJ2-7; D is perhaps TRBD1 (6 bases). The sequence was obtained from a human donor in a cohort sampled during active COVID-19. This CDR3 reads CASSFGGAGGAYEQYF. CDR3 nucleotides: TGTGCCAGCAGTTTTGGGGGCGCGGGTGGAGCCTACGAGCAGTACTTC.